The 19 T cell receptor beta chains in this list originate from one sample, sequenced in a study of blood T cell repertoires in COVID-19. Generated by immunoSEQ multiplex PCR, the TCRdb table keeps only in-frame clones and is missing some. Of a few hundred thousand clones listed, more than 70% were seen once; the top ten hold roughly 1.4%. Input material: PBMCs or T cells enriched from blood (not recorded which). These receptors came from a woman between 18 and 29 years old who had been exposed to COVID-19.

The chain recombines TRBV18 with TRBJ2-1, with 8 bases fitting TRBD1. The V gene's germline CDR1 is KGHSH and CDR2 LQKENI. The CDR3 extends over 20 amino acids. J gave up 4 bases and V 2 bases, and 19 bases lay outside the gene matches. This CDR3 reads CASSPVVAGGPLGFYNEQFF. CDR3 bases: TGTGCCAGCTCACCAGTTGTGGCAGGGGGCCCCTTAGGGTTTTACAATGAGCAGTTCTTC.

The chain recombines TRBV5-4 with TRBJ2-7; D gene uncertain. CDR3 length equals 16 residues. Trimming took off 0 bases at V and 2 bases at J, with 15 bases between the two ends. Germline loops: CDR1 SGHNT, CDR2 YYREEE (reference sequence). CDR3 region: CASSLEVGQETYEQYF. The CDR3 region has the DNA TGTGCCAGCAGCTTGGAGGTTGGGCAGGAAACCTACGAGCAGTACTTC.

This clone was seen a few times. The chain uses TRBV28 and TRBJ2-7, with 7 bases fitting TRBD1. Trimming removed 7 bases from V and 0 bases from J; junction bases left unmatched: 12. Germline-derived CDR1 and CDR2 are MDHEN and SYDVKM. The CDR3 runs to 16 residues. CDR3 in DNA: TGTGCCAGCACCTCCACTAGGGCAGGGGGCTCCTACGAGCAGTACTTC. Its translation: CASTSTRAGGSYEQYF.

The chain is built from TRBV3-1 (or the pseudogene TRBV3-2) and TRBJ2-7, with TRBD2 matching over 10 bases. V lost 4 bases to trimming and J lost 4 bases; unmatched junction nucleotides: 7. The germline V gene has CDR1 LGHDT and CDR2 YNNKEL (reference sequence). The CDR3 runs to 15 residues. This chain's CDR3 is CASSPGLAAIYEQYF. The CDR3 nucleotides are TGTGCCAGCAGCCCCGGACTAGCGGCGATTTACGAGCAGTACTTC.

The chain has TRBV2 and TRBJ1-1; no reliable D call. The ends were cut back, 3 bases at V and 0 bases at J, with 11 bases in the middle. The CDR3 sequence is 15 residues long. Germline lookup yields CDR1 SNHLY and CDR2 FYNNEI. This CDR3 is CASSDNGGLNTEAFF. CDR3 sequence (DNA): TGTGCCAGCAGTGACAACGGAGGCCTGAACACTGAAGCTTTCTTT.

V usage is TRBV19 and J usage is TRBJ1-5; no reliable D call. This CDR3 contains 14 residues. Germline-derived CDR1 and CDR2 are LNHDA and SQIVND (reference sequence). Trimming took 4 bases from V and 5 from J, leaving 12 bases between them. The CDR3 reads CASSTRWAYQPQHF. CDR3 DNA sequence: TGTGCCAGTAGTACCCGGTGGGCTTATCAGCCCCAGCATTTT.

The genes are TRBV6-5 and TRBJ2-3, with 9 bases lining up with TRBD1. With 6 bases clipped from V and 1 base from J, the junction kept 5 bases outside the gene matches. Germline assignment: CDR1 MNHEY and CDR2 SVGAGI. CDR3 length: 15 amino acids. CDR3 sequence (DNA): TGTGCCAGCAGCGGTGGACAGGGGCGCACAGATACGCAGTATTTT. This gives the protein CASSGGQGRTDTQYF.

The chain uses TRBV11-2 and TRBJ2-1; D may be TRBD2 (6 bases). Germline V gene lookup returns CDR1 SGHAT and CDR2 FQNNGV. V lost 5 bases, J lost 1 base, and 12 bases lay in between. The CDR3 is 15 amino acids. The CDR3 bases are TGTGCCAGCAGCCAAGGACTACCGTCCTACAATGAGCAGTTCTTC. Protein product: CASSQGLPSYNEQFF.

The gene calls are TRBV4-3 and TRBJ2-1; 9 bases are shared with TRBD2. CDR3 length: 15 residues. Trimming took 1 base from V and 9 from J; bases not matched to a gene: 7. In germline, CDR1 is LGHNA, CDR2 YSLEER. The CDR3 DNA sequence: TGCGCCAGCAGCCAAGCTTCGGCGGGGGGGACTGAGCAGTTCTTC. Protein: CASSQASAGGTEQFF.

This chain connects TRBV5-8 to TRBJ2-2; a weak D match, TRBD2 (5 bases). CDR1 SGHTS and CDR2 YDEGEE come from the germline V gene. The CDR3 is 16 amino acids. V was clipped by 0 bases and J by 3 bases, with 12 bases between them. The CDR3 sequence is CASSLVPSLDTGELFF. The DNA for the CDR3 is TGTGCCAGCAGCTTGGTGCCTAGCCTCGACACCGGGGAGCTGTTTTTT.

V and J are TRBV19 and TRBJ1-1, with a possible D match to TRBD1 (5 bases). The CDR3 consists of 14 residues. Trimming took off 7 bases at V and 5 bases at J, with 17 bases between the two ends. Germline values: CDR1 LNHDA, CDR2 SQIVND (reference sequence). The CDR3 loop is CASNYPGTKTEAFF. CDR3 nucleotide sequence: TGTGCCAGTAATTACCCCGGGACTAAAACTGAAGCTTTCTTT.

This chain joins TRBV30 and TRBJ1-1; D gene uncertain. CDR3 size: 13 residues. V lost 3 bases, J lost 0 bases, and 8 bases lay in between. Per germline, CDR1 GTSNPN and CDR2 SVGIG (reference sequence). CDR3 coding DNA: TGTGCCTGGAGGGTAGAGTTGAACACTGAAGCTTTCTTT. Its translation: CAWRVELNTEAFF.

The rearrangement uses TRBV19 and TRBJ2-1, with TRBD2 matching 9 bases. The V gene end was trimmed by 10 bases and the J gene end by 7 bases; junction bases not matched to a gene: 8. The CDR3 sequence is 13 residues long. The germline CDR1 and CDR2 sequences are LNHDA and SQIVND (reference sequence). As DNA, the CDR3 is TGTGCCACCGGGCGGGAGGGCCTTAATGAGCAGTTCTTC. Its translation: CATGREGLNEQFF.

The chain recombines TRBV18 with TRBJ1-1; TRBD1 matches 9 bases. CDR1 is KGHSH, CDR2 LQKENI, per germline. The ends lost 3 bases at V and 1 base at J; junction bases unmatched: 9. This CDR3 contains 17 residues. This CDR3 is CASSPLMTGGSNTEAFF. CDR3 DNA: TGTGCCAGCTCACCGTTGATGACAGGGGGTTCGAACACTGAAGCTTTCTTT.

The gene calls are TRBV4-1 and TRBJ1-3; D possibly corresponds to TRBD1 (5 bases). Trimming cost V 8 bases and J 0 bases, with 17 bases left between them. Looked up from germline, CDR1 is MGHRA and CDR2 is YSYEKL. This CDR3 region has 16 residues. DNA of the CDR3: TGCGCCAGCGCAACAGGAGACGCGTTCTCTGGAAACACCATATATTTT. It encodes CASATGDAFSGNTIYF.

The gene calls are TRBV11-2 and TRBJ2-3, with TRBD2 matching 14 bases. Germline-derived CDR1 and CDR2 are SGHAT and FQNNGV. The CDR3 is made up of 17 amino acids. The junction had 3 bases not matched to a gene; V was cut back by 1 base and J by 3 bases. CDR3 in amino acids: CASSLGGTSGRTDTQYF. The CDR3 bases are TGTGCCAGCAGCTTAGGTGGGACTAGCGGGAGAACAGATACGCAGTATTTT.

This clone has a handful of counts. The chain carries TRBV3-1 (or the pseudogene TRBV3-2) and TRBJ2-7; D is possibly TRBD1 (6 bases). The CDR3 runs 13 residues. From germline, CDR1 is LGHDT and CDR2 YNNKEL (reference sequence). V lost 4 bases, J lost 2 bases, and 9 bases lay in between. The chain's CDR3 is CASSPQGTYEQYF. For the CDR3, the DNA is TGTGCCAGCAGCCCACAGGGTACCTACGAGCAGTACTTC.

CDR3 loop: CASSSLGGEFSPLHF. The CDR3 nucleotides read TGTGCCAGCTCATCACTGGGAGGGGAATTCTCACCCCTCCACTTT. The chain joins TRBV18 to TRBJ1-6; D may be TRBD1 (5 bases). The ends were cut back, 5 bases at V and 10 bases at J, with 18 bases in the middle. Germline loops: CDR1 KGHSH, CDR2 LQKENI. This CDR3 has 15 residues.

Here the CDR3 reads CASRRQGYEQYF. In DNA form, the CDR3 reads TGTGCCAGCAGACGACAGGGTTACGAGCAGTACTTC. The J gene is TRBJ2-7, the V gene TRBV12-3 or TRBV12-4; 7 bases are a match to TRBD1. The CDR3 is 12 residues long. J lost 4 bases, V lost 6 bases, and 3 bases had no gene match.